Each of the 14 T cell receptor beta chains below was sequenced from the same sample in a study of blood T cell repertoires in COVID-19. TCRdb keeps only in-frame clones here, not all; method: immunoSEQ multiplex PCR. The sample lists approximately 110,000 clones; approximately 80% were seen once. Sequenced sample: peripheral blood. The receptors were sampled from a woman in her 70s with acute or convalescent COVID-19.

The chain uses TRBV5-5 and TRBJ2-3; tentative D call: TRBD2 (6 bases). The CDR3 is 15 amino acids. Trimming pared 4 bases from V and 1 base from J, leaving 13 bases between. Germline V gene lookup returns CDR1 SGHKS and CDR2 YYEKEE (reference sequence). The CDR3 sequence: CASSPDPGGTDTQYF. CDR3 in DNA: TGTGCCAGCAGCCCGGACCCGGGGGGCACAGATACGCAGTATTTT.

This clone was observed a few times. The genes are TRBV9 and TRBJ2-3, with TRBD2 matching over 8 bases. With V trimmed by 3 bases and J by 0 bases, 9 bases remained unmatched. The CDR3 is 17 amino acids. Germline CDR1 is SGDLS and CDR2 is YYNGEE. In DNA, the CDR3 is TGTGCCAGCAGCGCCCTCGGCGGGGGGATTAGCACAGATACGCAGTATTTT. This translates into CASSALGGGISTDTQYF.

V and J are TRBV11-1 and TRBJ2-7, with 7 bases matching TRBD2. Unmatched junction bases numbered 4, after V lost 5 bases and J lost 0 bases. From germline, CDR1 is SGHAT and CDR2 FQDESV (reference sequence). The CDR3 totals 14 residues. The CDR3 protein is CASSPAGSSYEQYF. CDR3 bases: TGTGCCAGCAGCCCAGCGGGAAGCTCCTACGAGCAGTACTTC.

This chain uses TRBV3-1 (or the pseudogene TRBV3-2) with TRBJ2-7; 15 positions agree with TRBD2. The germline V gene has CDR1 LGHDT and CDR2 YNNKEL (reference sequence). J lost 7 bases, V lost 4 bases, and 8 bases had no gene match. The CDR3 is made up of 16 amino acids. The CDR3 reads CASSRVGLAGGGEQYF. The CDR3 DNA sequence: TGTGCCAGCAGCCGCGTAGGACTAGCGGGAGGGGGGGAGCAGTACTTC.

About this clone: One end of the junction varies from germline; a read error may be responsible. V is TRBV25-1 and J is TRBJ2-1, with 8 bases that match TRBD2. Germline loops: CDR1 MGHDK, CDR2 SYGVNS. This CDR3 has 15 amino acids. The CDR3: CASSESLTSGARLVF. CDR3 DNA sequence: TGTGCCAGCAGTGAATCCCTAACTAGCGGAGCCCGACTTGTCTTC.

V gene TRBV6-6 combines with J gene TRBJ2-7; D possibly corresponds to TRBD2 (7 bases). Trimming left V 5 bases short and J 1 base short, with 18 bases between. Germline values: CDR1 MNHNY, CDR2 SVGAGI (reference sequence). There are 16 residues in the CDR3. The chain's CDR3 is CASSKPGGGGSYEQYF. In DNA, the CDR3 is TGTGCCAGCAGTAAGCCCGGGGGAGGGGGATCCTACGAGCAGTACTTC.

The J gene is TRBJ1-5, the V gene TRBV10-3; no clear D. There are 15 residues in the CDR3. Per germline, CDR1 ENHRY and CDR2 SYGVKD. V dropped 1 base and J dropped 1 base, with 8 bases sitting between them. CDR3 region: CAISEYAESNQPQHF. Here the CDR3 DNA reads TGTGCCATCAGTGAGTACGCGGAGAGCAATCAGCCCCAGCATTTT.

This clone was seen only a few times. V and J are TRBV5-1 and TRBJ2-3; D uncertain. CDR3 size: 13 residues. Looked up from germline, CDR1 is SGHRS and CDR2 is YFSETQ. V shed 0 bases and J shed 1 base, with 3 bases lying between them. CDR3 DNA: TGCGCCAGCAGCTTGGCCGGCACAGATACGCAGTATTTT. Its protein product is CASSLAGTDTQYF.

The rearrangement links TRBV19 to TRBJ1-1; tentatively, D is TRBD1 (5 bases). Germline CDR1 is LNHDA and CDR2 is SQIVND (reference sequence). The CDR3 totals 15 residues. V gave up 5 bases and J gave up 0 bases, with 13 bases separating them. CDR3 bases: TGTGCCAGTAGTCCCAGACAGCTCATGAACACTGAAGCTTTCTTT. Translated: CASSPRQLMNTEAFF.

The chain carries TRBV29-1 and TRBJ1-2, with D unclear. The CDR3 is 13 residues long. Looked up from germline, CDR1 is SQVTM and CDR2 is ANQGSEA. The germline V and J ends were trimmed by 3 bases and 6 bases, with 14 bases remaining between them. The CDR3 sequence is CSVEVAGGHGYTF. The CDR3 DNA sequence: TGCAGCGTTGAGGTTGCCGGTGGGCATGGCTACACCTTC.

The gene calls are TRBV10-3 and TRBJ1-4; D call uncertain. This CDR3 is 13 amino acids long. With 3 bases removed from V and 7 bases from J, the gap between germline ends came to 9 bases. The germline gives CDR1 ENHRY, CDR2 SYGVKD. Written as DNA, the CDR3 is TGTGCCATCAGTGATAGTGCCCGTGAAAAACTGTTTTTT. Its protein product is CAISDSAREKLFF.

The V and J genes are TRBV3-1 (or the pseudogene TRBV3-2) and TRBJ2-2, with 7 bases that match TRBD2. The CDR3 contains 15 residues. From germline, CDR1 is LGHDT and CDR2 YNNKEL (reference sequence). Trimming took 1 base from V and 2 from J; bases not matched to a gene: 1. The CDR3 sequence: CASSQGGLNTGELFF. The CDR3 DNA sequence: TGTGCCAGCAGCCAAGGGGGACTAAACACCGGGGAGCTGTTTTTT.

This clone was picked up one time. V usage is TRBV15 and J usage is TRBJ1-5, with 7 bases fitting TRBD1. The CDR3 runs to 14 residues. Germline V gene lookup returns CDR1 LNHNV and CDR2 YYDKDF (reference sequence). V dropped 4 bases and J dropped 5; count of bases not matched to a gene: 5. In nucleotides, the CDR3 is TGTGCCACCAGCACGACAGGGATGTATCAGCCCCAGCATTTT. It is translated as CATSTTGMYQPQHF. Full variable domain (outside the CDR3, taken from reference TRBV15 and TRBJ1-5): DAMVIQNPRYQVTQFGKPVTLSCSQTLNHNVMYWYQQKSSQAPKLLFHYYDKDFNNEADTPDNFQSRRPNTSFCFLDIRSPGLGDTAMYLCATSTTGMYQPQHFGDGTRLSIL.

This CDR3 is CASSVGTYSYEQYF. CDR3 coding DNA: TGTGCCAGCAGCGTTGGGACTTACTCCTACGAGCAGTACTTC. The V call is TRBV9, the J call TRBJ2-7; D may be TRBD2 (6 bases). The CDR3 is made up of 14 amino acids. The germline CDR1 and CDR2 sequences are SGDLS and YYNGEE. The V gene lost 2 bases and the J gene lost 0 bases, with 9 bases spanning the gap.